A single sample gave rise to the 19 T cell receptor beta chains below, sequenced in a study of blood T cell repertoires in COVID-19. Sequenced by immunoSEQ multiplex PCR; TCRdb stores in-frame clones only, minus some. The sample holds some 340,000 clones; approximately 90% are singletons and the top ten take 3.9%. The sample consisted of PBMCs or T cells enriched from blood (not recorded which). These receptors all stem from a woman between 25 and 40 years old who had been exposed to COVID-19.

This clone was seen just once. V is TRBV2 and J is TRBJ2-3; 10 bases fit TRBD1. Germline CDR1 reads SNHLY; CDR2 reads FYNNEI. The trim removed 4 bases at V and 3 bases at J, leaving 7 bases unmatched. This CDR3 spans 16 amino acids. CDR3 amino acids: CASSGQGAGVTDTQYF. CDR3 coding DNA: TGTGCCAGCAGTGGACAGGGGGCTGGTGTTACAGATACGCAGTATTTT.

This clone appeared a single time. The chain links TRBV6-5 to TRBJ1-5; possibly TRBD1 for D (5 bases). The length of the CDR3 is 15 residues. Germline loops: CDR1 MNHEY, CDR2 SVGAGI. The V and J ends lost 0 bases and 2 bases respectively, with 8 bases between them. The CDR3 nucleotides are TGTGCCAGCAGTTACTCGCAAGGGGGCAATCAGCCCCAGCATTTT. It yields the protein CASSYSQGGNQPQHF.

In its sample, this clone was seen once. The CDR3 DNA reads TGTGCCATTAAACTAGCGAACACAGATACGCAGTATTTT. The encoded protein is CAIKLANTDTQYF. The V gene is TRBV10-3, the J gene TRBJ2-3, with 7 bases that match TRBD2. V lost 9 bases and J lost 2; bases outside the gene matches: 5. CDR3 size: 13 residues. In germline, CDR1 is ENHRY, CDR2 SYGVKD.

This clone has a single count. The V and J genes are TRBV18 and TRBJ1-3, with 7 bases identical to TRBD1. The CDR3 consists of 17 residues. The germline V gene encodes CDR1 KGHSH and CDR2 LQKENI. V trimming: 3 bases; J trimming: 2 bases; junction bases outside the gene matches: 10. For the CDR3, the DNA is TGTGCCAGCTCACCGCCCAATTGGGACAGCCCTGGAAACACCATATATTTT. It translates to CASSPPNWDSPGNTIYF.

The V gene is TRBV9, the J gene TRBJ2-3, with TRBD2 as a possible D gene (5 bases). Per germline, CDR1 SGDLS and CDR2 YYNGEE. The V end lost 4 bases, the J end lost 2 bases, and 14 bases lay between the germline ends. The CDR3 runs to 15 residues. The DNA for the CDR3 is TGTGCCAGCAGCCCCCTCATGACTAACACAGATACGCAGTATTTT. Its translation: CASSPLMTNTDTQYF.

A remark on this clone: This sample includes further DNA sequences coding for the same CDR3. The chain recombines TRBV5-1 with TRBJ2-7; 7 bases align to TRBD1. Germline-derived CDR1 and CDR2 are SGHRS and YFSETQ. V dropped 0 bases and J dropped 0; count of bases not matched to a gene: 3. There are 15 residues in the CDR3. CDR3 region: CASSLGQGGSYEQYF. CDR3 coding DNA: TGCGCCAGCAGCTTGGGACAGGGCGGCTCCTACGAGCAGTACTTC.

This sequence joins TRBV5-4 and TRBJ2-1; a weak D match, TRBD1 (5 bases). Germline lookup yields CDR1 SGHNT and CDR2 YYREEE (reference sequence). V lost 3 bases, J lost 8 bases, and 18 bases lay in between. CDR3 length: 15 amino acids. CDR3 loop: CASSSGQAGSDEQFF. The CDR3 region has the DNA TGTGCCAGCAGCTCCGGACAAGCTGGCAGCGATGAGCAGTTCTTC.

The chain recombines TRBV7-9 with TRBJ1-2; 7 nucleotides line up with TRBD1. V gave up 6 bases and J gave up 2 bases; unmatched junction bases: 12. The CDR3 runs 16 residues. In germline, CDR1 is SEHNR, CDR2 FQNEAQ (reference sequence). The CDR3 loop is CASRPPTGDLNYGYTF. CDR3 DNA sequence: TGTGCCAGCAGACCCCCAACAGGGGATCTCAACTATGGCTACACCTTC.

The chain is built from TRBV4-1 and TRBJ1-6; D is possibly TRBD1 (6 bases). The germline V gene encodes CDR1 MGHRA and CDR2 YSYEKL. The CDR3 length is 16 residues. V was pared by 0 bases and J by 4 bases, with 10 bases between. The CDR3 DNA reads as TGCGCCAGCAGCCAAGAAGGACAGCCATATAATTCACCCCTCCACTTT. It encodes CASSQEGQPYNSPLHF.

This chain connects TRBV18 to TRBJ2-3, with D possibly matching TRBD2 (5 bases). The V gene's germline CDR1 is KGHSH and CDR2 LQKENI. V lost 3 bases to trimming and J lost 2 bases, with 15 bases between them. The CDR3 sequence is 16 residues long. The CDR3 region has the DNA TGTGCCAGCTCACCCTTCAGCGGTACTGACACAGATACGCAGTATTTT. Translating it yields CASSPFSGTDTDTQYF.

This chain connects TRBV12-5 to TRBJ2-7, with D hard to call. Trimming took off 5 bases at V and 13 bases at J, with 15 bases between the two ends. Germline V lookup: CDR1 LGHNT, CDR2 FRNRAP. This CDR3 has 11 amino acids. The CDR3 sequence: CASGPQPIAYF. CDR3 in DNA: TGTGCTAGTGGTCCCCAGCCTATAGCATACTTC.

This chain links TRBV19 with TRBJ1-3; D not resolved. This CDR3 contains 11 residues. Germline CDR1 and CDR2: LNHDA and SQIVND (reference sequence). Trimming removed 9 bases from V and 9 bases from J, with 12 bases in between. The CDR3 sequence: CARPRGSTIYF. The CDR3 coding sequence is TGTGCCAGACCCCGTGGCTCCACCATATATTTT.

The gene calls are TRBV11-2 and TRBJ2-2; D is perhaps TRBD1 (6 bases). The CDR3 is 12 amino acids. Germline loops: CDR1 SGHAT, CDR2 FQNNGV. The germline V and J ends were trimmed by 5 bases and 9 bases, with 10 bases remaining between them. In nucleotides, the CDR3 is TGTGCCAGCAGCCAGGGGCCCTGGGAGCTGTTTTTT. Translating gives CASSQGPWELFF.

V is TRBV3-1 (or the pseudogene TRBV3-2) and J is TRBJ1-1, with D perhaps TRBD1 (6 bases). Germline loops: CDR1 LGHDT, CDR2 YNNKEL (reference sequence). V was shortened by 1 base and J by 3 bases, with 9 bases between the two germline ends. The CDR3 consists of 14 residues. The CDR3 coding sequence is TGTGCCAGCAGCCAAGTAGGGGGGGACACTGAAGCTTTCTTT. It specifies CASSQVGGDTEAFF.

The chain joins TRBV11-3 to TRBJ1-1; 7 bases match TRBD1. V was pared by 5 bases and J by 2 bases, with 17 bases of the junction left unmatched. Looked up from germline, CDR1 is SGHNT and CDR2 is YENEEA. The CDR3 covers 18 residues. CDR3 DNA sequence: TGTGCCAGCAGCCCAGAGCAAACAGGGGCAGTTATCAACACTGAAGCTTTCTTT. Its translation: CASSPEQTGAVINTEAFF.

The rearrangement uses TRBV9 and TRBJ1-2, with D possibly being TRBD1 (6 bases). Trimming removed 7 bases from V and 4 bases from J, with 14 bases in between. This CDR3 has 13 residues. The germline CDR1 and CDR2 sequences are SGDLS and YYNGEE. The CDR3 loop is CASGNGRGYGYTF. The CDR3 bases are TGTGCCAGCGGTAATGGCAGGGGCTATGGCTACACCTTC. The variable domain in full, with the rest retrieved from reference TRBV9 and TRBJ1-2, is DSGVTQTPKHLITATGQRVTLRCSPRSGDLSVYWYQQSLDQGLQFLIQYYNGEERAKGNILERFSAQQFPDLHSELNLSSLELGDSALYFCASGNGRGYGYTFGSGTRLTVV.

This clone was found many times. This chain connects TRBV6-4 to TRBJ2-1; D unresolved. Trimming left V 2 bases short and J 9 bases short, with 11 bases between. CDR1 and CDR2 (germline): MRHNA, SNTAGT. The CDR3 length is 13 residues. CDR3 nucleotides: TGTGCCAGCAGTGACACGCCTAACTCTGAGCAGTTCTTC. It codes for CASSDTPNSEQFF.

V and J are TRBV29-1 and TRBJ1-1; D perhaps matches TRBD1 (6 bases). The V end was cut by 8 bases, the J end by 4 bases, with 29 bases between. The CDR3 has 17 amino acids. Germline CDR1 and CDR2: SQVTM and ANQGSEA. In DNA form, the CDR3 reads TGCAGCACCCTAGCCCATGGTCAGGGGAATGCGGGCACTGAAGCTTTCTTT. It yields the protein CSTLAHGQGNAGTEAFF.

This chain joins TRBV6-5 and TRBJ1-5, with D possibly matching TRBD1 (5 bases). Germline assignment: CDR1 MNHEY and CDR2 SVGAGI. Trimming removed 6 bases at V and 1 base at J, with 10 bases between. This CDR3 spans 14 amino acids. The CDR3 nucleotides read TGTGCCAGCAGCCTGGGGGGAAGCAATCAGCCCCAGCATTTT. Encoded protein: CASSLGGSNQPQHF.